This T cell receptor beta chain was sequenced for a study of shared clonotypes between healthy human individuals. In germline, CDR1 is MNHEY, CDR2 SVGAGI. The CDR3 length is 14 residues. Trimming shortened V by 0 bases and J by 11 bases, and 15 bases separated the two germline ends. The repertoire was sequenced with immunoSEQ multiplex PCR; TCRdb's copy has only in-frame clones and lacks some. The table records about 2.1 million clones, over 85% of them present only once. Selected positively for CCR7 and CD45RO-negative, naive CD8 cells excluded terminally differentiated effector memory CD45RA+ cells.

Sequencing used naive CD8+ T cells from PBMCs. The TCR originated in a man between 18 and 29 years old in good health. Some clones in this sample may be carry-over from other donors' samples. V usage is TRBV6-5 and J usage is TRBJ2-3; D may correspond to TRBD1 or TRBD2 (5 bases each). The CDR3 reads CASSYSGTLGVQYF. In nucleotides, the CDR3 is TGTGCCAGCAGTTACTCGGGGACCCTCGGCGTGCAGTATTTT.